Listed below are T cell receptor beta chains from one sample, sequenced in a study of blood T cell repertoires in COVID-19. Clones were sequenced by immunoSEQ multiplex PCR, and TCRdb holds only the in-frame ones, with some missing. The data contain about 160,000 clones, approximately 80% of them singletons. What was sequenced was peripheral blood. The receptors originated from a woman older than 75 with active or convalescent COVID-19. Each CDR3 is given with its conserved first and last residue. D genes are given only for firm matches. For some rows the clone size is stated as once, few or many, or as a class when expanded; others skip it.

once,TRBD2,TRBJ2-3,TRBV13,CASSPSGGASTDTQYF,TGTGCCAGCAGCCCTAGCGGGGGGGCCAGCACAGATACGCAGTATTTT
.,.,TRBJ1-1,TRBV19,CASSNGQGRNTEAFF,TGTGCCAGTAGTAACGGGCAGGGGAGGAACACTGAAGCTTTCTTT
many,TRBD2,TRBJ2-3,TRBV11-2,CASSLAGGRPDTQYF,TGTGCCAGCAGCTTAGCGGGGGGTAGGCCAGATACGCAGTATTTT
.,.,TRBJ1-2,TRBV9,CASSPGQSYGYTF,TGTGCCAGCAGCCCGGGACAATCCTATGGCTACACCTTC
few,.,TRBJ1-5,TRBV6-2/TRBV6-3,CASSGGVQPQHF,TGTGCCAGCAGCGGGGGGGTGCAGCCCCAGCATTTT
once,.,TRBJ2-3,TRBV19,CASKRAGTHTDTQYF,TGTGCCAGTAAACGAGCCGGGACTCACACAGATACGCAGTATTTT
.,.,TRBJ2-6,TRBV4-3,CASSQVGNSGANVLTF,TGCGCCAGCAGCCAAGTCGGGAACTCTGGGGCCAACGTCCTGACTTTC
.,.,TRBJ1-2,TRBV6-2/TRBV6-3,CASSDTGGNYGYTF,TGTGCCAGCAGTGACACGGGGGGTAACTATGGCTACACCTTC
.,TRBD1,TRBJ1-1,TRBV5-4,CASSPQQGGTEAFF,TGTGCCAGCAGCCCCCAACAGGGGGGGACTGAAGCTTTCTTT
.,.,TRBJ2-3,TRBV24-1,CATSRGSDTDTQYF,TGTGCCACCAGTCGAGGAAGTGACACAGATACGCAGTATTTT
.,.,TRBJ1-4,TRBV18,CASSPMAATNEKLFF,TGTGCCAGCTCACCAATGGCAGCAACTAATGAAAAACTGTTTTTT
.,.,TRBJ1-1,TRBV18,CASSPSLNTEAFF,TGTGCCAGCTCACCCTCGTTGAACACTGAAGCTTTCTTT
few,.,TRBJ1-1,TRBV6-5,CASSYEGASEAFF,TGTGCCAGCAGTTACGAAGGGGCCAGTGAAGCTTTCTTT
.,.,TRBJ1-6,TRBV27,CASSGPRGSYNSPLHF,TGTGCCAGCAGTGGCCCCCGAGGCTCCTATAATTCACCCCTCCACTTT
.,.,TRBJ1-4,TRBV7-2,CASSPQQGSNEKLFF,TGTGCCAGCAGCCCACAACAGGGATCTAATGAAAAACTGTTTTTT
.,TRBD1,TRBJ1-1,TRBV7-9,CASSVEGTANTEAFF,TGTGCCAGCAGCGTCGAAGGGACAGCGAACACTGAAGCTTTCTTT
.,TRBD1,TRBJ2-3,TRBV5-1,CASSLEGTGGDTQYF,TGCGCCAGCAGCTTGGAGGGGACAGGGGGCGATACGCAGTATTTT
.,TRBD1,TRBJ1-1,TRBV7-8,CAGGRDRNTEAFF,TGTGCCGGGGGAAGGGACAGGAACACTGAAGCTTTCTTT
.,TRBD1,TRBJ1-2,TRBV6-5,CASRPPGTGNGYTF,TGTGCCAGCAGACCCCCCGGGACAGGGAATGGCTACACCTTC
.,TRBD1,TRBJ1-5,TRBV10-1,CASSDPYRGSNQPQHF,TGCGCCAGCAGTGACCCTTACAGGGGTAGCAATCAGCCCCAGCATTTT
.,.,TRBJ1-2,TRBV2,CATYYREGYTF,TGTGCCACCTACTACAGGGAAGGCTACACCTTC
.,TRBD1,TRBJ2-7,TRBV3-1/TRBV3-2,CASSQRTGGF,TGTGCCAGCAGCCAGAGGACAGGAGGCTTC
.,TRBD1,TRBJ1-1,TRBV5-4,CASSPRQGSTEAFF,TGTGCCAGCAGCCCGAGACAGGGGAGCACTGAAGCTTTCTTT
.,TRBD1,TRBJ1-6,TRBV2,CASRRGQDHSPLHF,TGTGCCAGCAGGAGAGGACAGGATCATTCACCCCTCCACTTT
.,.,TRBJ2-2,TRBV18,CASSPSVSNTGELFF,TGTGCCAGCTCACCTTCGGTCTCAAACACCGGGGAGCTGTTTTTT
.,.,TRBJ1-2,TRBV11-3,CASTGTGGRRPYTF,TGTGCCAGCACAGGAACGGGGGGGCGCCGCCCCTACACCTTC
.,TRBD1,TRBJ1-6,TRBV2,CASSGTGGENSPLHF,TGTGCCAGCAGCGGAACAGGGGGCGAGAATTCACCCCTCCACTTT
.,.,TRBJ2-5,TRBV18,CASSPPYRDETQYF,TGTGCCAGCTCACCACCGTACAGGGATGAGACCCAGTACTTC
.,.,TRBJ1-1,TRBV7-6,CASSSRGGLDTEAFF,TGTGCCAGCAGCTCGAGGGGGGGGCTGGACACTGAAGCTTTCTTT
few,.,TRBJ1-3,TRBV6-2/TRBV6-3,CASSDDSLLSGNTIYF,TGTGCCAGCAGTGACGACAGTCTCCTCTCTGGAAACACCATATATTTT
few,TRBD1,TRBJ1-4,TRBV10-3,CAISESVGTGVRTNEKLFF,TGTGCCATCAGTGAGTCTGTAGGGACAGGCGTCAGGACTAATGAAAAACTGTTTTTT
.,.,TRBJ1-5,TRBV7-2,CASSLLAPNSNQPQHF,TGTGCCAGCAGCCTATTAGCGCCAAATAGCAATCAGCCCCAGCATTTT
.,.,TRBJ1-2,TRBV4-1,CASSQERRDYGYTF,TGCGCCAGCAGCCAAGAGCGCAGGGACTATGGCTACACCTTC